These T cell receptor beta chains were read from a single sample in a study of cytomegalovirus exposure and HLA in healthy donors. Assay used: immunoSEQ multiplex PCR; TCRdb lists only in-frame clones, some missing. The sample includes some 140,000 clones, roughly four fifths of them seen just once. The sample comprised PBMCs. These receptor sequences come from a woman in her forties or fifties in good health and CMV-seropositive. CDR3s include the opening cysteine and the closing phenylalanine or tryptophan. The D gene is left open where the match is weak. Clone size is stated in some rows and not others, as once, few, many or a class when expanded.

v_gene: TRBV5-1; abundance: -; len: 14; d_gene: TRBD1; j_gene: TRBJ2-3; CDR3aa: CASSWDSSTDTQYF; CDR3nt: TGCGCCAGCTCCTGGGACAGTAGCACAGATACGCAGTATTTT
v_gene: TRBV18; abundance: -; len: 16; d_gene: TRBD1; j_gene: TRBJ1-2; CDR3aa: CASSPPGGQQPYGYTF; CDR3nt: TGTGCCAGCTCACCACCGGGGGGACAGCAACCCTATGGCTACACCTTC
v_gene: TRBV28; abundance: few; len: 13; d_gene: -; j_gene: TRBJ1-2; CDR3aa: CASSYRLRYGYTF; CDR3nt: TGTGCCAGCAGTTACAGGCTCCGCTATGGCTACACCTTC
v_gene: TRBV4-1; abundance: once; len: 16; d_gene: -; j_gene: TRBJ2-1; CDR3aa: CASSPLTRTGYNEQFF; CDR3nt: TGCGCCAGCAGCCCTCTGACCCGGACTGGTTACAATGAGCAGTTCTTC
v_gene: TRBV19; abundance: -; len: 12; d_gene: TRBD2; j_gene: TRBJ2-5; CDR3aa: CASRGEGETQYF; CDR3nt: TGTGCCAGTAGAGGGGAGGGCGAGACCCAGTACTTC
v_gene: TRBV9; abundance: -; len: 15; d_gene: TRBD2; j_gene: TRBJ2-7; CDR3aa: CASSPDLAGGFEQYF; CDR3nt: TGTGCCAGCAGCCCCGACCTGGCGGGAGGGTTCGAGCAGTACTTC
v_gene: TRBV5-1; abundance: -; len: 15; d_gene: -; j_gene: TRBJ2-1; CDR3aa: CASSTNRASYNEQFF; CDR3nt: TGCGCCAGCAGCACGAACAGGGCCTCCTACAATGAGCAGTTCTTC
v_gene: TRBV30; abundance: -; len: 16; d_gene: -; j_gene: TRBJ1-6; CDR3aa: CAWSVTGSYYNSPLHF; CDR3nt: TGTGCCTGGAGTGTAACAGGCTCCTACTATAATTCACCCCTCCACTTT
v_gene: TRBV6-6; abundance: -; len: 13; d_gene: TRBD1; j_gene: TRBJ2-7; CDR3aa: CASRKDRGYEQYF; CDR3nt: TGTGCCAGCAGAAAAGACAGGGGTTACGAGCAGTACTTC
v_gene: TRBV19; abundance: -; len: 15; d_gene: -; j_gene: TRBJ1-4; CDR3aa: CASTTRRVFGEKLFF; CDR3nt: TGTGCCAGTACCACCCGGCGAGTTTTCGGGGAAAAACTGTTTTTT
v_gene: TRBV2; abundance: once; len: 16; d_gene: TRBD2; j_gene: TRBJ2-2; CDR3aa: CASTMGLAGNTGELFF; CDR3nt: TGTGCCAGCACTATGGGACTAGCGGGGAACACCGGGGAGCTGTTTTTT
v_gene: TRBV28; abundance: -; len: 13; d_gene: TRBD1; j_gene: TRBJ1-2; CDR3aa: CASSREGARGYTF; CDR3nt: TGTGCCAGCTCCCGTGAGGGGGCTCGGGGCTACACCTTC
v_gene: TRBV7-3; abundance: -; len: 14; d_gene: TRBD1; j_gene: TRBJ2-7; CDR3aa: CASSAYGQGGEQYF; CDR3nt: TGTGCCAGCAGCGCCTATGGACAGGGCGGCGAGCAGTACTTC
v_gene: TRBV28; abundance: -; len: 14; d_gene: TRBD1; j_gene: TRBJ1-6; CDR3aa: CASSFGTGDSPLHF; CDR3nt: TGTGCCAGCAGTTTCGGGACAGGAGATTCACCCCTCCACTTT
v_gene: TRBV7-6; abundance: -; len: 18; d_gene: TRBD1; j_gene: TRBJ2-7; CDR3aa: CASSLGALGTGLVYEQYF; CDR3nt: TGTGCCAGCAGCTTAGGGGCGCTAGGGACAGGACTCGTCTACGAGCAGTACTTC
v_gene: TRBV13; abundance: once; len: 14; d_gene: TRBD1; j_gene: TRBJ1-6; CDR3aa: CASSLGTGKSPLHF; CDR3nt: TGTGCCAGCAGCCTCGGGACAGGGAAGTCACCCCTCCACTTT
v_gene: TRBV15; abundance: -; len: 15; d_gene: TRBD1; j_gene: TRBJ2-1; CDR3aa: CATSLPGQGDWEQFF; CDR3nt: TGTGCCACCAGCTTACCGGGACAGGGGGATTGGGAGCAGTTCTTC
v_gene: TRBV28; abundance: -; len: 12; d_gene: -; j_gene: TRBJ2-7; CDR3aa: CASSLQGYEQYF; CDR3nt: TGTGCCAGCAGTTTACAGGGTTACGAGCAGTACTTC
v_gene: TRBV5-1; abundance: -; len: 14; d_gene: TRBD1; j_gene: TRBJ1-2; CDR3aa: CASSLEGAVDGYTF; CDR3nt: TGCGCCAGCAGCTTGGAGGGGGCGGTGGATGGCTACACCTTC
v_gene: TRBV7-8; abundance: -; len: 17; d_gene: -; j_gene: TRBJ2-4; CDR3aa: CASSLAGAKQAKNIQYF; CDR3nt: TGTGCCAGCAGCTTAGCGGGAGCAAAACAGGCCAAAAACATTCAGTACTTC
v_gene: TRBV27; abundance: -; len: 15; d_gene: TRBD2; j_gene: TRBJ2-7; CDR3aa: CASSRLAGGGYEQYF; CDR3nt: TGTGCCAGCAGCCGACTAGCGGGAGGCGGTTACGAGCAGTACTTC
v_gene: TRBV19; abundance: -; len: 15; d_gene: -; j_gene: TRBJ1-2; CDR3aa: CASTLLSAGDYGYTF; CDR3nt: TGTGCCAGTACCCTCCTGTCGGCGGGTGACTATGGCTACACCTTC
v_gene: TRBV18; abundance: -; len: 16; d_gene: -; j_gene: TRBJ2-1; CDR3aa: CASSLRNGALGNEQFF; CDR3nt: TGTGCCAGCTCACTTCGGAATGGGGCCCTAGGCAATGAGCAGTTCTTC
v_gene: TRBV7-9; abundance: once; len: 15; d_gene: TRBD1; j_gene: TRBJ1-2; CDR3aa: CASSPAGTGFYGYTF; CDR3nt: TGTGCCAGCAGCCCGGCAGGGACAGGGTTCTATGGCTACACCTTC
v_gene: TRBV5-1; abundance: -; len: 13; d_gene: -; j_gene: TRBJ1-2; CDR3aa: CASSLDRDYGYTF; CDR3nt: TGCGCCAGCAGCTTGGACAGGGACTATGGCTACACCTTC
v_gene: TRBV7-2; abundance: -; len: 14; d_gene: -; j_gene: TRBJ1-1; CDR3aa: CASSLGHMNTEAFF; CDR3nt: TGTGCCAGCAGCTTAGGACATATGAACACTGAAGCTTTCTTT
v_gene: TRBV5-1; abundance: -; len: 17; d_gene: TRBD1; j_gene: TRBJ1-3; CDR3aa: CASSPNYRGNLGNTIYF; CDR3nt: TGCGCCAGCAGCCCTAACTACAGGGGCAACTTAGGAAACACCATATATTTT
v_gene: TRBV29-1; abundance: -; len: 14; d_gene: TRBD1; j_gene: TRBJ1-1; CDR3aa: CSVEDPTGITEAFF; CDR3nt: TGCAGCGTTGAAGATCCGACAGGGATAACTGAAGCTTTCTTT
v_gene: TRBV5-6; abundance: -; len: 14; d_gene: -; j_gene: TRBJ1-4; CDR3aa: CASSLIGQNEKLFF; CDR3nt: TGTGCCAGCAGCTTGATTGGACAGAATGAAAAACTGTTTTTT
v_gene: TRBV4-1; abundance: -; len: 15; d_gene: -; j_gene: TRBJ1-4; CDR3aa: CASSRGHSTNEKLFF; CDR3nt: TGCGCCAGCAGCCGGGGACACTCAACTAATGAAAAACTGTTTTTT
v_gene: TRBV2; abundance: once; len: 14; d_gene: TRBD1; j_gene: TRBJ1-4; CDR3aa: CATGGGAGNEKLFF; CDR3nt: TGTGCCACCGGAGGGGGCGCGGGTAATGAAAAACTGTTTTTT
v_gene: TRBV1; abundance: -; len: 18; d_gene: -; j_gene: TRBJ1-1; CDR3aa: CTSSQVRPTGESDTEAFF; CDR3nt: TGCACCAGCAGCCAAGTTCGCCCGACAGGGGAGAGTGACACTGAAGCTTTCTTT
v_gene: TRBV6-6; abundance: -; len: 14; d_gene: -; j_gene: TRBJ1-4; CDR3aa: CASSYRGGGEKLFF; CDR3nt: TGTGCCAGCAGTTACCGGGGAGGTGGCGAAAAACTGTTTTTT
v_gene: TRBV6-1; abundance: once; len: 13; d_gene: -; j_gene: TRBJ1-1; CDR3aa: CASSDQSNTEAFF; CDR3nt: TGTGCCAGCAGTGATCAGTCGAACACTGAAGCTTTCTTT
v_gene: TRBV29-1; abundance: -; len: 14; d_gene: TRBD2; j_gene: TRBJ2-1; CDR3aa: CSVGGTSGLNEQFF; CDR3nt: TGCAGCGTGGGCGGGACTAGCGGCCTCAATGAGCAGTTCTTC
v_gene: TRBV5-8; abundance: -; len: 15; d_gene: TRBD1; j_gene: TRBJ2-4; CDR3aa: CASSLTGTGTDIQYF; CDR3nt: TGTGCCAGCAGCTTGACCGGGACAGGCACGGACATTCAGTACTTC
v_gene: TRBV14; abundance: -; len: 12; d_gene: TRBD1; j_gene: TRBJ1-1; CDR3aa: CASSRDRGGAFF; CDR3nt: TGTGCCAGCAGCCGGGACAGGGGAGGAGCTTTCTTT
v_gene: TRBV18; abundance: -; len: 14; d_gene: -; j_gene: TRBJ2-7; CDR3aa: CASSGGVDDYEQYF; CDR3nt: TGTGCCAGCTCAGGCGGGGTAGACGACTACGAGCAGTACTTC
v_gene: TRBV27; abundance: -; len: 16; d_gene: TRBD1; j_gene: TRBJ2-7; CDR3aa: CASSSPRGRNPYEQYF; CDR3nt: TGTGCCAGCAGTTCCCCCAGGGGGCGCAACCCCTACGAGCAGTACTTC
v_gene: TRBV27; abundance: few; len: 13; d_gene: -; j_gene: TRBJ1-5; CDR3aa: CASSFGVNQPQHF; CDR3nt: TGTGCCAGCAGTTTCGGGGTTAATCAGCCCCAGCATTTT